This T cell receptor beta chain originates from a study of cytomegalovirus exposure and HLA in healthy donors. It was with 60 Vbeta and 13 Jbeta primers that the PCR ran. Libraries were prepared by immunoSEQ multiplex PCR; TCRdb keeps only in-frame clonotypes and omits some of them. Among around 170,000 clones listed, approximately 73% were seen once. Study observations and caveats: In a later analysis, productive TCRs from donors in an Asian-associated ancestry cluster reportedly carried fewer N-insertions than the cohort mean. For most TCR beta V segments, an earlier analysis put the productive rate at about 87% or about 30% of the time. High specificity and sensitivity for cytomegalovirus status were reported for the classifier. Cytomegalovirus-associated status was assigned to 150 to 200 TCR beta chains.

In its sample, this clone was seen once. The antigen remains unidentified. V shed 0 bases, J shed 2 bases, and the junction held 1 base outside the gene matches. The CDR3 has 16 residues. Germline CDR1 and CDR2: LGHNA and YSLEER. The origin of this receptor is a woman in her twenties or thirties in good health and CMV-seropositive. The specimen sequenced was PBMCs. The chain carries TRBV4-3 and TRBJ2-5, with 12 bases that match TRBD2. CDR3 protein: CASSQDLAGGQETQYF. CDR3 DNA: TGCGCCAGCAGCCAAGATCTAGCGGGGGGGCAAGAGACCCAGTACTTC.